This T cell receptor (beta chain) was sequenced during a study of blood T cell repertoires in COVID-19. Turning to the study itself: Collection of acute and convalescent COVID-19 samples took place in the United States, Italy and Spain. T cells, B-cell-depleted T cells, or PBMCs supplied cDNA or gDNA.

The authors' processing: By means of reference gene primer amplification, nucleated cell counts were estimated. The repertoire was sequenced with immunoSEQ multiplex PCR; TCRdb's copy has only in-frame clones and lacks some. The V and J calls and clone size come from that table; D and trimming were worked out from the DNA. The repertoire holds roughly 100,000 clones, around 85% seen once, with 20% to 25% in the top ten. Sequencing was carried out using peripheral blood. This TCR was recovered from a man in his 70s with active or convalescent COVID-19.

The CDR3, as DNA: TGCGCCAGCAGTGATGCCCGAGATGGCTACACCTTC. It codes for CASSDARDGYTF. The chain joins TRBV10-2 to TRBJ1-2; no firm D call. Per the germline V gene, CDR1 is WSHSY and CDR2 is SAAADI. V lost 3 bases and J lost 6, with 8 bases in between. This CDR3 comprises 12 residues.